This entry lists 32 T cell receptor beta chains sequenced from one sample in a study of shared clonotypes between healthy human individuals. Produced via immunoSEQ multiplex PCR; TCRdb's table is partial and in-frame only. Of about 1 million clones listed, about 75% were seen once; the top ten hold roughly 1.4%. Specimen: memory CD4+ T cells sorted from blood. The subset: CD45RA-negative fraction. The receptors shown here come from a man aged 18 to 30 in good health.

The rearrangement links TRBV27 to TRBJ2-1; the match to TRBD1 covers 9 bases. Unmatched junction bases numbered 9, after V lost 5 bases and J lost 7 bases. This CDR3 contains 15 residues. CDR1 and CDR2 from the germline V gene are MNHEY and SMNVEV (reference sequence). CDR3 coding DNA: TGTGCCAGCAGTGACGACAGGGGGAGGTTGAATGAGCAGTTCTTC. Its protein product is CASSDDRGRLNEQFF.

V gene TRBV5-4 combines with J gene TRBJ2-1, with D perhaps TRBD1 (5 bases). CDR3 size: 17 residues. Between the trimmed V and J ends, which lost 0 bases and 1 base, there was a span of 14 bases. Per germline, CDR1 SGHNT and CDR2 YYREEE (reference sequence). The CDR3 spells CASSLDPQVTSYNEQFF. The CDR3 nucleotides are TGTGCCAGCAGCTTGGACCCACAGGTGACGTCCTACAATGAGCAGTTCTTC.

This clone appeared a few times. The V and J genes are TRBV9 and TRBJ2-1, with 10 bases matching TRBD2. The J segment lost 9 bases and the V segment lost 2 bases, leaving 8 bases of the junction unmatched. In germline, CDR1 is SGDLS, CDR2 YYNGEE. The CDR3 is 15 residues long. CDR3 in amino acids: CASSVSSGSRGEQFF. CDR3 bases: TGTGCCAGCAGCGTTTCTAGCGGGAGTCGGGGTGAGCAGTTCTTC.

A note on this clone: The same CDR3 can be traced to other DNA sequences in this sample. The chain uses TRBV28 and TRBJ2-7; no definite D call. Germline-derived CDR1 and CDR2 are MDHEN and SYDVKM. The germline V and J ends were trimmed by 4 bases and 4 bases, with 5 bases remaining between them. The CDR3 sequence is 11 residues long. CDR3 loop: CASSSRYEQYF. For the CDR3, the DNA is TGTGCCAGCAGTTCCCGGTACGAGCAGTACTTC.

This clone was detected only a few times. The chain uses TRBV7-9 and TRBJ1-1; D unclear. CDR1 SEHNR and CDR2 FQNEAQ come from the germline V gene (reference sequence). Between the trimmed V and J ends, which lost 5 bases and 0 bases, there was a span of 7 bases. This CDR3 contains 13 residues. This CDR3 reads CASSRPVNTEAFF. CDR3 DNA: TGTGCCAGCAGCCGTCCAGTGAACACTGAAGCTTTCTTT.

This clone was found a few times. The chain combines TRBV15 with TRBJ2-1; D remains ambiguous. The CDR3 is 14 residues long. CDR1 and CDR2 from the germline V gene are LNHNV and YYDKDF (reference sequence). Trimming took off 4 bases at V and 6 bases at J, with 13 bases between the two ends. CDR3 loop: CATSIYGTGNEQFF. The CDR3 bases are TGTGCCACCAGCATCTACGGTACGGGCAATGAGCAGTTCTTC.

The chain recombines TRBV15 with TRBJ1-5; TRBD1 agrees at 7 bases. There are 16 residues in the CDR3. The germline CDR1 and CDR2 sequences are LNHNV and YYDKDF (reference sequence). With V trimmed by 1 base and J by 2 bases, 5 bases remained unmatched. The CDR3 loop reads CATSRVTTGGNQPQHF. The CDR3 nucleotides are TGTGCCACCAGCAGAGTTACCACAGGGGGCAATCAGCCCCAGCATTTT.

J is TRBJ1-4 and V is TRBV7-2; unclear D gene. The CDR3 covers 15 residues. V was trimmed by 4 bases and J by 0 bases, leaving 9 bases between them. CDR1 and CDR2 from the germline V gene are SGHTA and FQGNSA. The CDR3 DNA reads as TGTGCCAGCAGCTCCCTGGGTGCAACTAATGAAAAACTGTTTTTT. It is translated as CASSSLGATNEKLFF.

The rearrangement links TRBV7-6 to TRBJ1-6, with D hard to call. Trimming cost V 1 base and J 4 bases, with 8 bases left between them. This CDR3 is 15 amino acids long. Looked up from germline, CDR1 is SGHVS and CDR2 is FNYEAQ. The CDR3 spells CASSLEGPYNSPLHF. The CDR3 region has the DNA TGTGCCAGCAGCTTAGAAGGACCGTATAATTCACCCCTCCACTTT.

On this clone: Other DNA sequences in the sample encode the same CDR3. The chain couples TRBV7-8 to TRBJ1-1; D is uncertain. From germline, CDR1 is SGHVS and CDR2 FQNEAQ. The CDR3 runs to 14 residues. The V gene lost 1 base and the J gene lost 1 base, with 7 bases spanning the gap. The CDR3 DNA is TGTGCCAGCAGCTTAGAGGGCGGGAACACTGAAGCTTTCTTT. Its protein is CASSLEGGNTEAFF.

The chain links TRBV27 to TRBJ1-4; a possible D gene is TRBD1 (5 bases). The V and J ends lost 4 bases and 6 bases respectively, with 9 bases between them. The germline gives CDR1 MNHEY, CDR2 SMNVEV (reference sequence). CDR3 size: 13 residues. CDR3 bases: TGTGCCAGCAGTTCCCAGGGTGATGAAAAACTGTTTTTT. Its protein product is CASSSQGDEKLFF.

This clone occurred a few times. V gene TRBV30 combines with J gene TRBJ1-5; D might be TRBD1 (6 bases). Germline V lookup: CDR1 GTSNPN, CDR2 SVGIG (reference sequence). The CDR3 sequence is 12 residues long. V lost 1 base to trimming and J lost 6 bases, with 7 bases between them. CDR3 nucleotides: TGTGCCTGGAGTGACAGGGTTCAGCCCCAGCATTTT. Residues: CAWSDRVQPQHF.

The chain combines TRBV11-2 with TRBJ2-6, with 12 bases matching TRBD2. The germline gives CDR1 SGHAT, CDR2 FQNNGV. Unmatched junction bases numbered 7, after V lost 0 bases and J lost 4 bases. This CDR3 region has 19 residues. CDR3 loop: CASSLDLLAGGRGANVLTF. Here the CDR3 DNA reads TGTGCCAGCAGCTTAGATCTCCTAGCGGGAGGGAGGGGGGCCAACGTCCTGACTTTC. Combining the CDR3 with reference TRBV11-2 and TRBJ2-6 gives the whole variable domain EAGVAQSPRYKIIEKRQSVAFWCNPISGHATLYWYQQILGQGPKLLIQFQNNGVVDDSQLPKDRFSAERLKGVDSTLKIQPAKLEDSAVYLCASSLDLLAGGRGANVLTFGAGSRLTVL.

The chain employs TRBV21-1 and TRBJ1-4; the listed D gene, TRBD1, was not tested against the DNA. TRBV21-1 represents a pseudogene. There are 17 residues in the CDR3. The CDR3 sequence is CASTRDTPDATNEKLFF. CDR3 sequence (DNA): TGTGCCAGCACCCGGGACACTCCTGACGCAACTAATGAAAAACTGTTTTTT.

CDR3 nucleotides: TGTGCCAGCAGCTTAGCCGTACAGGGAACACCCCTCCACTTT. The encoded protein is CASSLAVQGTPLHF. The rearrangement joins TRBV7-2 to TRBJ1-6, with a tentative D call TRBD1 (6 bases). V lost 0 bases to trimming and J lost 11 bases, with 11 bases between them. The CDR3 has 14 residues. Germline loops: CDR1 SGHTA, CDR2 FQGNSA.

The chain combines TRBV11-3 with TRBJ2-7, with D possibly being TRBD2 (5 bases). This CDR3 contains 17 residues. V shed 1 base and J shed 1 base, with 17 bases lying between them. CDR1 is SGHNT, CDR2 YENEEA, per germline. CDR3 residues: CASSLGRRGNESYEQYF. CDR3 coding DNA: TGTGCCAGCAGCTTAGGGAGGCGAGGGAATGAATCCTACGAGCAGTACTTC.

The rearrangement uses TRBV7-3 and TRBJ1-1; D perhaps matches TRBD1 (5 bases). Germline V gene sequence: CDR1 SGHTA, CDR2 FQGTGA. The CDR3 contains 15 residues. The V end was cut by 9 bases, the J end by 3 bases, with 20 bases between. The CDR3 DNA is TGTGCCAGGGGAGGGGTCCATCCTCGGGACACTGAAGCTTTCTTT. It specifies CARGGVHPRDTEAFF.

The chain has TRBV30 and TRBJ1-1, with D unclear. The CDR3 runs 14 residues. Germline CDR1 GTSNPN, CDR2 SVGIG (reference sequence). Trimming removed 2 bases from V and 1 base from J, with 11 bases in between. CDR3 DNA sequence: TGTGCCTGGAGTAGATTTTCAGGGAACACTGAAGCTTTCTTT. Translated, it gives CAWSRFSGNTEAFF.

V gene TRBV28 combines with J gene TRBJ2-5; D might be TRBD1 or TRBD2, each matching 5 bases. Per the germline V gene, CDR1 is MDHEN and CDR2 is SYDVKM. CDR3 length: 14 residues. Trimming took off 6 bases at V and 6 bases at J, with 17 bases between the two ends. CDR3 nucleotides: TGTGCCAGCAGCCCCCCGGGGCTCGGAAAGACCCAGTACTTC. It is translated as CASSPPGLGKTQYF.

V is TRBV10-3 and J is TRBJ1-3, with D maybe TRBD1 (5 bases). CDR1 ENHRY and CDR2 SYGVKD come from the germline V gene. V lost 5 bases, J lost 1 base, and 9 bases lay in between. The CDR3 sequence is 14 residues long. CDR3 nucleotides: TGTGCCATCAGTCCCCAGGGTTCTGGAAACACCATATATTTT. Amino acids: CAISPQGSGNTIYF.

The chain links TRBV29-1 to TRBJ1-2, with a weak D call TRBD1 (5 bases). This CDR3 has 16 residues. V lost 3 bases and J lost 0, with 17 bases in between. Germline loops: CDR1 SQVTM, CDR2 ANQGSEA. This CDR3 reads CSVEVGPGRSNYGYTF. In nucleotides, the CDR3 is TGCAGCGTTGAGGTCGGTCCGGGACGGTCTAACTATGGCTACACCTTC.

V gene TRBV28 combines with J gene TRBJ2-1; no definite D call. Germline CDR1 MDHEN, CDR2 SYDVKM. Trimming cost V 5 bases and J 4 bases, with 15 bases left between them. This CDR3 spans 15 amino acids. In DNA form, the CDR3 reads TGTGCCAGCAGTCCAACGAAGAGGTGGTACAATGAGCAGTTCTTC. It encodes CASSPTKRWYNEQFF.

In its sample, this clone was seen many times. This chain links TRBV11-2 with TRBJ2-1, with 12 bases that match TRBD2. V dropped 4 bases and J dropped 4; count of bases not matched to a gene: 8. The CDR3 runs 17 residues. The germline CDR1 and CDR2 sequences are SGHAT and FQNNGV. DNA for the CDR3: TGTGCCAGCAGCTCCCGGACTAGCGGGGTATTATACAATGAGCAGTTCTTC. Protein product: CASSSRTSGVLYNEQFF.

CDR3 amino acids: CASGLVPGGGYGYTF. The CDR3 DNA is TGTGCTAGTGGTTTGGTACCCGGGGGTGGGTATGGCTACACCTTC. The chain joins TRBV12-5 to TRBJ1-2; a possible D gene is TRBD1 (5 bases). The germline V and J ends were trimmed by 0 bases and 5 bases, with 13 bases remaining between them. Germline lookup yields CDR1 LGHNT and CDR2 FRNRAP. The CDR3 is 15 residues long.

This clone was seen only a few times. The J gene is TRBJ2-7, the V gene TRBV4-2, with 11 bases lining up with TRBD2. V lost 4 bases, J lost 4 bases, and 12 bases stayed unmatched. CDR1 and CDR2 from the germline V gene are LGHNA and YNFKEQ. The CDR3 runs 17 residues. The DNA of the CDR3 is TGTGCCAGCAGCCTAAGTTTAGCGGGGGGGCTGGGGTACGAGCAGTACTTC. It is translated as CASSLSLAGGLGYEQYF.

Regarding this clone: Other DNA variants within this sample encode the same CDR3. The V gene is TRBV2, the J gene TRBJ2-5; 10 bases map to TRBD1. Looked up from germline, CDR1 is SNHLY and CDR2 is FYNNEI. The CDR3 runs 14 residues. V lost 5 bases to trimming and J lost 4 bases; unmatched junction nucleotides: 4. The CDR3 DNA is TGTGCCAGCAGTCGGGACAGGGGAGGAGAGACCCAGTACTTC. This gives the protein CASSRDRGGETQYF.

As concerns this clone: Other DNA sequences of this sample code for an identical CDR3. The chain is built from TRBV7-2 and TRBJ1-5; no clear D. V was shortened by 1 base and J by 7 bases, with 8 bases between the two germline ends. The V gene's germline CDR1 is SGHTA and CDR2 FQGNSA. This CDR3 is 13 amino acids long. The CDR3 spells CASSLDRYQPQHF. CDR3 sequence (DNA): TGTGCCAGCAGCTTAGACCGGTACCAGCCCCAGCATTTT. The full variable domain, its missing parts supplied by reference TRBV7-2 and TRBJ1-5, is GAGVSQSPSNKVTEKGKDVELRCDPISGHTALYWYRQSLGQGLEFLIYFQGNSAPDKSGLPSDRFSAERTGGSVSTLTIQRTQQEDSAVYLCASSLDRYQPQHFGDGTRLSIL.

The rearrangement uses TRBV18 and TRBJ2-1; 11 nucleotides agree with TRBD2. The germline V gene encodes CDR1 KGHSH and CDR2 LQKENI. Trimming took 3 bases from V and 4 from J; bases not matched to a gene: 5. The CDR3 sequence is 16 residues long. The CDR3: CASSPILAGVYNEQFF. Written as DNA, the CDR3 is TGTGCCAGCTCACCTATACTAGCGGGGGTTTACAATGAGCAGTTCTTC.

V is TRBV7-2 and J is TRBJ2-7, with 13 positions matching TRBD2. Germline V lookup: CDR1 SGHTA, CDR2 FQGNSA. The CDR3 has 14 residues. V trimming: 5 bases; J trimming: 6 bases; junction bases outside the gene matches: 4. CDR3 sequence: CASSTLAGGIEQYF. The CDR3 DNA sequence: TGTGCCAGCAGCACACTAGCGGGAGGGATCGAGCAGTACTTC.

The rearrangement uses TRBV6-6 and TRBJ2-3; 10 bases line up with TRBD2. V was clipped by 8 bases and J by 6 bases; unmatched bases: 8. The CDR3 loop spans 14 amino acids. Germline V gene sequence: CDR1 MNHNY, CDR2 SVGAGI (reference sequence). CDR3 sequence: CASEGTSAVDTQYF. CDR3 DNA: TGTGCCAGCGAAGGGACTAGCGCAGTGGATACGCAGTATTTT.

The chain carries TRBV19 and TRBJ1-1; D gene unclear. V was pared by 1 base and J by 1 base, with 10 bases between. CDR3 length equals 15 residues. CDR1 and CDR2 from the germline V gene are LNHDA and SQIVND (reference sequence). CDR3 sequence (DNA): TGTGCCAGTAGTATAGTTCAGGTTGGGAACACTGAAGCTTTCTTT. Amino acids: CASSIVQVGNTEAFF.

V gene TRBV9 combines with J gene TRBJ2-1; D might be TRBD1 (6 bases). CDR1 and CDR2 from the germline V gene are SGDLS and YYNGEE. V lost 3 bases and J lost 10, with 20 bases in between. This CDR3 contains 15 residues. CDR3 residues: CASSGWGYRAEEQFF. The CDR3 coding sequence is TGTGCCAGCAGCGGGTGGGGGTACAGGGCGGAGGAGCAGTTCTTC.